This TCR beta chain was observed in a study of cytomegalovirus exposure and HLA in healthy donors. Overall study context: Both the roughly 120 validation repertoires and the roughly 700 first-cohort repertoires used the same platform, as reported by a later analysis.

The V end lost 4 bases, the J end lost 2 bases, and 17 bases lay between the germline ends. The germline CDR1 and CDR2 sequences are ENHRY and SYGVKD. The CDR3 runs 16 residues. Some clones are missing from TCRdb's copy, which holds only in-frame ones; the method was immunoSEQ multiplex PCR. Of 200,000 or so clones listed, roughly 84% were seen once; the top ten hold 1.5% to 2.5%. The origin of this receptor is a woman aged 18-29 years in good health and CMV-seropositive. The sequenced sample was PBMCs. This rearrangement joins TRBV10-3 to TRBJ1-1; unclear D gene. The CDR3 bases are TGTGCCATCAGTGGCACGTCAAAAAGCTACAACACTGAAGCTTTCTTT. This encodes CAISGTSKSYNTEAFF.